This T cell receptor beta chain was recovered during a study of T cells in Graves' hyperthyroidism and ophthalmopathy. This clonotype was counted at least ten times. Its specificity is not known. Overall study results and limits: Before onset, ophthalmopathy was predicted by the model a median around 6 months earlier.

Fresh peripheral blood, under 13 ml, was the source of the PBMCs. V lost 2 bases to trimming and J lost 8 bases, with 12 bases between them. The length of the CDR3 is 13 residues. Researchers took RNA transcripts and amplified the TCR beta CDR3 regions from them. HTBI primers drove first-round RT-PCR of the TCR CDR3. TCRdb called the multiplex PCR reads again in MiXCR, with one record for every CDR3 protein. Of a few hundred thousand distinct CDR3 sequences detected, about 16% appear once; the ten largest clones hold 2.5% to 4%. The chain uses TRBV12-3 or TRBV12-4 and TRBJ1-1; D not certain. This sequence originates from a woman in her thirties or forties with Graves' ophthalmopathy. Input material: blood. CDR3 in amino acids: CASSLLQYKEAFF. The CDR3 bases are TGTGCCAGCAGTTTACTGCAGTATAAAGAAGCTTTCTTT.